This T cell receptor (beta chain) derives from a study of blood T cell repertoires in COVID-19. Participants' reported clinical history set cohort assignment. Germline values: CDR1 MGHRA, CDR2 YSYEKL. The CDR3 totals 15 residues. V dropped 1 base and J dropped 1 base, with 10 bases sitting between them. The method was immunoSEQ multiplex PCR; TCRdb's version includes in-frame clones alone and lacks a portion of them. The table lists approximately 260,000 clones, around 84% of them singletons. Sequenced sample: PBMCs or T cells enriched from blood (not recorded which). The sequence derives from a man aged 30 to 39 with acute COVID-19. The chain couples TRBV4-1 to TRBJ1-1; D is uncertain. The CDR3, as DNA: TGCGCCAGCAGCCAAGCATTCTTGGCGAACACTGAAGCTTTCTTT. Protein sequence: CASSQAFLANTEAFF.